These T cell receptor beta chains were read from a single sample in a study of T cell responses to AZD1222 COVID-19 vaccine. Profiling relied on immunoSEQ multiplex PCR, and the TCRdb table lists in-frame clones only, not all of them. The sample lists around 160,000 clones, 85% to 95% occurring once. The sample consisted of peripheral blood, taken 28 days after the second AZD1222 dose. The source of these receptors is an adult who received the AZD1222 COVID-19 vaccine. Both conserved end residues are part of each CDR3. The D gene is left open where the match is weak.

d_gene | j_gene | v_gene | CDR3nt | CDR3aa
. | TRBJ1-2 | TRBV11-1 | TGTGCCAGCAGCCCCCAAAGGGGGGCCTATGGCTACACCTTC | CASSPQRGAYGYTF
TRBD1 | TRBJ1-2 | TRBV6-5 | TGTACCTCGGACAGGCTTACCCATGGCTACACCTTC | CTSDRLTHGYTF
. | TRBJ2-6 | TRBV14 | TGTGCCAGCAGCCCGACGGCTGGGGCCAACGTCCTGACTTTC | CASSPTAGANVLTF
. | TRBJ2-7 | TRBV6-5 | TGTGCCAGCAGTTACGCTGCAGGTGAAGTCTACGAGCAGTACTTC | CASSYAAGEVYEQYF
TRBD1 | TRBJ1-1 | TRBV6-5 | TGTGCCAGCGGAGGACAGGAGAGCTCGAACACTGAAGCTTTCTTT | CASGGQESSNTEAFF
. | TRBJ2-7 | TRBV6-6 | TGTGCCAGCAGCCCATCCGGCGGGGATCTCTCCTACGAGCAGTACTTC | CASSPSGGDLSYEQYF
. | TRBJ2-5 | TRBV7-7 | TGTGCCAGCAGCGCGACAGCAGAGACCCAGTACTTC | CASSATAETQYF
. | TRBJ1-1 | TRBV13 | TGTGCCAGCAGCTTAGAGGTTATGAACACTGAAGCTTTCTTT | CASSLEVMNTEAFF
TRBD2 | TRBJ2-3 | TRBV5-1 | TGCGCCAGCAGCTTGGCGCTAGCGGGAGCCGCAGATACGCAGTATTTT | CASSLALAGAADTQYF
. | TRBJ2-5 | TRBV6-2/TRBV6-3 | TGTGCCAGCAGTTATGGTAGAAAAGAGACCCAGTACTTC | CASSYGRKETQYF
. | TRBJ1-5 | TRBV2 | TGTGCCAGCAAAAGAACCGGGCAGCCCCAGCATTTT | CASKRTGQPQHF
. | TRBJ1-2 | TRBV6-6 | TGTGCCAGCACCCAAGGTGATGGCTACACCTTC | CASTQGDGYTF
. | TRBJ2-7 | TRBV7-7 | TGTGCCAGCAGCGACGGGATCTCCTACGAGCAGTACTTC | CASSDGISYEQYF